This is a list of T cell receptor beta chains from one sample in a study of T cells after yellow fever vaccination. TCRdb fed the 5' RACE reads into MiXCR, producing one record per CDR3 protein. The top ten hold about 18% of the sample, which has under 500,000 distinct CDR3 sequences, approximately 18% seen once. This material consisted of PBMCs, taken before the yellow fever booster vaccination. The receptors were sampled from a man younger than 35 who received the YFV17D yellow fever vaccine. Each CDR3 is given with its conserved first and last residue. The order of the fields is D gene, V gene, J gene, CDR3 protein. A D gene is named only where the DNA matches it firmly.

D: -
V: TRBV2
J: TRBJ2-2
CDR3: CASSEGAAGELFF

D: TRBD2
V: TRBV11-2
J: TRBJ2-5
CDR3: CASSFPGLAGAYQETQYF

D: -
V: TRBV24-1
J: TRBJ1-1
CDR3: CATSAGSTEAFF

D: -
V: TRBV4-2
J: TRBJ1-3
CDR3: CASSENSGNTIYF

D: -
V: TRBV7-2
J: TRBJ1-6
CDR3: CASSIRVKNSPLHF

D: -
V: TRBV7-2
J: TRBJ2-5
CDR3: CASSLLSRGEETQYF

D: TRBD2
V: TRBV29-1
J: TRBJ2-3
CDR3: CSVEEWTSGGRATDTQYF

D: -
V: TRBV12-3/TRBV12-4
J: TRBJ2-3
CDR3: CASSLRAGTTDTQYF

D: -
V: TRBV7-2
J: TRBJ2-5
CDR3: CASSLATGTSKETQYF

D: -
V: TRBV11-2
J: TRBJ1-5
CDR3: CASSSSGIEPQHF

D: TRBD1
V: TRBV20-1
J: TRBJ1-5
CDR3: CSARDPTGGNQPQHF

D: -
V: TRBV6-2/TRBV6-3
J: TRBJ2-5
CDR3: CASSYIGVAQYF

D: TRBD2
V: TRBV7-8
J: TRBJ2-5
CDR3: CASSLLAGGPGETQYF

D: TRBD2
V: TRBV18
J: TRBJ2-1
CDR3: CASSPRTGGSDNEQFF

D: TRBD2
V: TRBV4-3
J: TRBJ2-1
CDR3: CASSQVPGLARNEQFF

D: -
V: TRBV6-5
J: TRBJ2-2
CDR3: CASSYSTGPGTGELFF

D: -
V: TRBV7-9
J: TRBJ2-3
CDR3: CASTVGGLDTQYF

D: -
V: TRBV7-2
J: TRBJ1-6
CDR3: CASSLVEGGDSPLHF

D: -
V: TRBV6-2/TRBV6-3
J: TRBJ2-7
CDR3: CASSSDITFTYEQYF

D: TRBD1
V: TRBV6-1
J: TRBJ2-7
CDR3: CASSEKDRGTRVEQYF

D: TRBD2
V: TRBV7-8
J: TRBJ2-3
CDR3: CASSLVGLAGPDTQYF

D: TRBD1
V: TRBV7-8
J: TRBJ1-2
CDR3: CASSLGGDSGYTF

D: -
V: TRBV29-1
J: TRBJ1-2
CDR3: CSVEDGGLGYGYTF

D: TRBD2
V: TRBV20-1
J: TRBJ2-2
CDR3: CSALGLAGNTGELFF

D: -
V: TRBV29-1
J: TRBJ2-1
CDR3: CSVGAGTTRRDEQFF

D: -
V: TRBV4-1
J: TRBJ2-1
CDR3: CASSQDEYTVEQFF

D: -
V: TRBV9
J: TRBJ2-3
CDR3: CASSVPGSTDTQYF